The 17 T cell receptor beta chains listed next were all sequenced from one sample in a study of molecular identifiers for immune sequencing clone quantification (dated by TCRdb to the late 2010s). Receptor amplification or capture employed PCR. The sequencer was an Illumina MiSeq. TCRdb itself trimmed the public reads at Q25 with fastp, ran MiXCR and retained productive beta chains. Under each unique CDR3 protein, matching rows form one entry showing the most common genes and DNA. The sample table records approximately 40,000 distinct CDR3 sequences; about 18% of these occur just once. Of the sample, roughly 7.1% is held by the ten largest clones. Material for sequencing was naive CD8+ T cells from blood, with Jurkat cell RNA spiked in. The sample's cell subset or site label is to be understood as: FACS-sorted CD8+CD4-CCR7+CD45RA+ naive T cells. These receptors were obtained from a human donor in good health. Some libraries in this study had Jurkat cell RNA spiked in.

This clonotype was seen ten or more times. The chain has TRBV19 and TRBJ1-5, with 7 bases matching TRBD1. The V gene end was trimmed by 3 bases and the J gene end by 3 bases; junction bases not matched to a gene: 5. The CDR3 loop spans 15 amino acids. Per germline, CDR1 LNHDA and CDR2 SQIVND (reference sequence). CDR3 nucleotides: TGTGCCAGTAGTATTTGGGACAGCCACAATCAGCCCCAGCATTTT. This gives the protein CASSIWDSHNQPQHF.

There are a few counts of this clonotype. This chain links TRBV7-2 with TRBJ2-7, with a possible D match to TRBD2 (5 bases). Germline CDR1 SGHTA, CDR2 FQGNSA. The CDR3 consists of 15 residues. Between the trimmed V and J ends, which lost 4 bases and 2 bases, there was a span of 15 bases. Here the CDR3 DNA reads TGTGCCAGCAGCTCCCTCTCGCGGGCCCCCTACGAGCAGTACTTC. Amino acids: CASSSLSRAPYEQYF. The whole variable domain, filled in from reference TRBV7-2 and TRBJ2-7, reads GAGVSQSPSNKVTEKGKDVELRCDPISGHTALYWYRQSLGQGLEFLIYFQGNSAPDKSGLPSDRFSAERTGGSVSTLTIQRTQQEDSAVYLCASSSLSRAPYEQYFGPGTRLTVT.

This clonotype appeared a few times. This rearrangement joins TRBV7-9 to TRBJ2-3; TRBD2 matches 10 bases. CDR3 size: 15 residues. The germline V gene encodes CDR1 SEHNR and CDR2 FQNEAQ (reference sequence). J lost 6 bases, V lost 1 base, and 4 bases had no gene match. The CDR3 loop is CASSLGSGRADTQYF. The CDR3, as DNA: TGTGCCAGCAGCTTAGGGAGCGGGAGGGCTGATACGCAGTATTTT. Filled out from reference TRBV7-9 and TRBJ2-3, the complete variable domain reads DTGVSQNPRHKITKRGQNVTFRCDPISEHNRLYWYRQTLGQGPEFLTYFQNEAQLEKSRLLSDRFSAERPKGSFSTLEIQRTEQGDSAMYLCASSLGSGRADTQYFGPGTRLTVL.

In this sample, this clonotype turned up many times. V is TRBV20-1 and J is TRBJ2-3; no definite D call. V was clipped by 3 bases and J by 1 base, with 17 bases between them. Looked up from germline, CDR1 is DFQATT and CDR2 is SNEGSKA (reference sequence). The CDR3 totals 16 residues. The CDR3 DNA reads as TGCAGTGCTAGTGTGACTTTGAGCCCCCGCACAGATACGCAGTATTTT. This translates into CSASVTLSPRTDTQYF.

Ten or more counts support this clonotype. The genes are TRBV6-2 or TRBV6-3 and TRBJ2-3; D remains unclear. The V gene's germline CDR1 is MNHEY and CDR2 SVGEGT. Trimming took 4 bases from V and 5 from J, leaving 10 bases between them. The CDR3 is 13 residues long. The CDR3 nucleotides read TGTGCCAGCAGTTTTACATGGGGAGATACGCAGTATTTT. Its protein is CASSFTWGDTQYF.

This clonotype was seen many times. The CDR3 DNA follows: TGTGCCACCAGTGACAGGGATCAGAGCACAGATACGCAGTATTTT. Translating it yields CATSDRDQSTDTQYF. The V gene is TRBV24-1, the J gene TRBJ2-3, with a tentative D call TRBD1 (5 bases). V was shortened by 4 bases and J by 0 bases, with 10 bases between the two germline ends. Germline assignment: CDR1 KGHDR and CDR2 SFDVKD. The CDR3 has 15 residues.

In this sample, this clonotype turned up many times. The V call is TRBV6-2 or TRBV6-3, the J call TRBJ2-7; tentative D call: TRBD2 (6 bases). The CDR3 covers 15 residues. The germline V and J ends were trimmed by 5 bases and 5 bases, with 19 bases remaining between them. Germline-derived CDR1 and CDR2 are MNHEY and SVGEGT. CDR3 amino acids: CASSTRDSQIHEQYF. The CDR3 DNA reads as TGTGCCAGCAGTACCCGGGACTCTCAAATCCACGAGCAGTACTTC.

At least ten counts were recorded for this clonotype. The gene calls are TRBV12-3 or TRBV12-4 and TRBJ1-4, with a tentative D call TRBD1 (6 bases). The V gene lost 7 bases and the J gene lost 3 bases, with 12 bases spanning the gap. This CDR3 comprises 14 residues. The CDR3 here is CASTAGAPNEKLFF. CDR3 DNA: TGTGCCAGCACCGCAGGGGCTCCTAATGAAAAACTGTTTTTT.

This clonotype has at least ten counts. The CDR3 coding sequence is TGTGCCACCCTCGGGACTAGTGAAGAGACCCAGTACTTC. Its protein is CATLGTSEETQYF. The V gene is TRBV12-3 or TRBV12-4, the J gene TRBJ2-5; TRBD2 matches at 8 bases. Trimming took 10 bases from V and 3 from J; bases not matched to a gene: 7. This CDR3 region has 13 residues.

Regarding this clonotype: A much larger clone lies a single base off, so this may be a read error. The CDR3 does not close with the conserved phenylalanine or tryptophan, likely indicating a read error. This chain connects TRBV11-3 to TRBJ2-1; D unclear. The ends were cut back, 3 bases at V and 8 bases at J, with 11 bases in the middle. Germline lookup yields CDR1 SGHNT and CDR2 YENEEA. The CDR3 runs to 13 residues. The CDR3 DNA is TGTGCCAGCAGCTTTTGGCAGCTTGATGAGCAGTTCCTC. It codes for CASSFWQLDEQFL.

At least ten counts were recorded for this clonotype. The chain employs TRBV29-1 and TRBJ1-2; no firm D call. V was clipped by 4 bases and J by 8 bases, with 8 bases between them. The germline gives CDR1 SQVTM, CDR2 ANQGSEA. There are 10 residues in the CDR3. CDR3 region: CSVVGYGYTF. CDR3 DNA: TGCAGCGTTGTTGGGTACGGCTACACCTTC.

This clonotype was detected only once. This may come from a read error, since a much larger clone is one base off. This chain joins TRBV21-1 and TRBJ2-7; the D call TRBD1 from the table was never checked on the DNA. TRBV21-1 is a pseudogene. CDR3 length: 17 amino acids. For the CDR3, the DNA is TGTGCCAGCATTGGACAGGGATCCGAGCGGGGGCTCTACGAGCAGTACTTC. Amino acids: CASIGQGSERGLYEQYF.

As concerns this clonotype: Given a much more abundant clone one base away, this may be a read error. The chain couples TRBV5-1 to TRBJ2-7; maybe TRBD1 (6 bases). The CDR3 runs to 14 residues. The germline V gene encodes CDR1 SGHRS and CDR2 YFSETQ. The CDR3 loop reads CASRVLGGEYELYF. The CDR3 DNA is TGCGCCAGCAGAGTATTAGGGGGAGAGTACGAGCTGTACTTC.

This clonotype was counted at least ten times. The CDR3 protein is CASSQGTGRWADTQYF. CDR3 in DNA: TGTGCCAGCAGTCAGGGGACAGGGAGGTGGGCAGATACGCAGTATTTT. This rearrangement joins TRBV27 to TRBJ2-3, with 9 bases matching TRBD1. V trimming: 5 bases; J trimming: 4 bases; junction bases outside the gene matches: 10. The CDR3 sequence is 16 residues long. CDR1 MNHEY and CDR2 SMNVEV come from the germline V gene (reference sequence).

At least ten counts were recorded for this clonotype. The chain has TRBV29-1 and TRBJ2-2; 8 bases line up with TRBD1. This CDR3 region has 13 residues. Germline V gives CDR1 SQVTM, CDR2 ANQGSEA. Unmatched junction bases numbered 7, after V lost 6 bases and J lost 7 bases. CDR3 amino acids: CSVGQGSGGELFF. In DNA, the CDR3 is TGCAGCGTCGGACAGGGATCGGGCGGGGAGCTGTTTTTT.

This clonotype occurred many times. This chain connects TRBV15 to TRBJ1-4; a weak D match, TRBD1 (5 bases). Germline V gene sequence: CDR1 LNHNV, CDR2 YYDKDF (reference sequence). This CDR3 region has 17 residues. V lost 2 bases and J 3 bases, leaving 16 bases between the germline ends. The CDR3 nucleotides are TGTGCCACCAGCAGAAACCCTCGACAGACATCTAATGAAAAACTGTTTTTT. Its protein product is CATSRNPRQTSNEKLFF.

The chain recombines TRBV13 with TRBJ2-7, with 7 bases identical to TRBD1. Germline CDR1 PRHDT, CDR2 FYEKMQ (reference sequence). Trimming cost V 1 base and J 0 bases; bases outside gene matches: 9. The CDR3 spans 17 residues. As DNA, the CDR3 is TGTGCCAGCAGCTTAGACCTCCGGGACAGTAGCTCCTACGAGCAGTACTTC. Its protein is CASSLDLRDSSSYEQYF.